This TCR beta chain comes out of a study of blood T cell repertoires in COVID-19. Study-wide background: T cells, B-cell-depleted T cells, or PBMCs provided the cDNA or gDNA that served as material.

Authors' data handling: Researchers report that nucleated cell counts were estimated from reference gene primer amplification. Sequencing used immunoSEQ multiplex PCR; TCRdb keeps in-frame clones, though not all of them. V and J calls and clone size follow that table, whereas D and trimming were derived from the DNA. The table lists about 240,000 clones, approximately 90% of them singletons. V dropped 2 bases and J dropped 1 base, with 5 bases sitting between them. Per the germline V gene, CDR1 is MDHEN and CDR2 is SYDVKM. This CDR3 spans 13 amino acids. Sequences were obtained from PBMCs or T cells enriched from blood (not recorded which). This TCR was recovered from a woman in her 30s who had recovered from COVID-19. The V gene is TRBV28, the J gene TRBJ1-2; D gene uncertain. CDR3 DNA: TGTGCCAGCAGTTTACCCCTTAACTATGGCTACACCTTC. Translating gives CASSLPLNYGYTF.